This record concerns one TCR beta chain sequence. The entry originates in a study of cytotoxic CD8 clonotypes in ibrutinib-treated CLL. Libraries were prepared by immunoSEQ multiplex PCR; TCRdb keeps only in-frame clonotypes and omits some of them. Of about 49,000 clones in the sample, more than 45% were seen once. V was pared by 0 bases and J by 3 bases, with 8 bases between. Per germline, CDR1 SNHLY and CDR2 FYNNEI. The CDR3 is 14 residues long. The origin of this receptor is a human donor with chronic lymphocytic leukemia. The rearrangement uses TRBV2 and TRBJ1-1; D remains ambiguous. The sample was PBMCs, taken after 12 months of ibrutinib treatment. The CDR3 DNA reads TGTGCCAGCAGTGAAGCTTTTGCAGACACTGAAGCTTTCTTT. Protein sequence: CASSEAFADTEAFF.